One T cell receptor beta chain is described in this entry. The V and J ends lost 9 bases and 4 bases, in that order; junction bases with no gene match: 6. The CDR3 is made up of 13 amino acids. Germline values: CDR1 MNHNY, CDR2 SVGAGI (reference sequence). This specimen belongs to a study of control samples from healthy donors and cancer patients. Libraries were prepared by immunoSEQ multiplex PCR; TCRdb keeps only in-frame clonotypes and omits some of them. This table holds tens of thousands of clones, roughly 80% found once. The sample comprised blood. The chain recombines TRBV6-6 with TRBJ1-5; 7 bases agree with TRBD1. This receptor was identified in a man in his 60s in good health. CDR3 DNA sequence: TGTGCCAGTCTGACAGGGTTAAATCAGCCCCAGCATTTT. As protein: CASLTGLNQPQHF.